This T cell receptor (beta chain) was found in a study of blood T cell repertoires in COVID-19. Across the study: In each case, the material was cDNA or gDNA derived from T cells, B-cell-depleted T cells, or PBMCs.

In the study's own analysis: Nucleated cell number was recorded as an estimate derived from reference gene primer amplification. The assay was immunoSEQ multiplex PCR, and TCRdb's table has in-frame clones only and misses some. V and J calls and clone size are copied from that table; D and trimming were computed from the DNA. This table has approximately 54,000 clones, around 88% appearing once. The CDR3 runs to 16 residues. V was shortened by 6 bases and J by 1 base, with 17 bases between the two germline ends. Germline V gene sequence: CDR1 SGHTA, CDR2 FQGNSA. The sample comprised peripheral blood. The receptor comes from a human donor in a cohort sampled during active COVID-19. This chain uses TRBV7-2 with TRBJ2-3; TRBD2 might be the D (6 bases). The CDR3 protein is CASRRQLGGRTDTQYF. Here the CDR3 DNA reads TGTGCCAGCAGGAGACAGCTGGGAGGCCGCACAGATACGCAGTATTTT.